The 28 T cell receptor beta chains given below trace back to one sample, sequenced in a study of T cell responses to AZD1222 COVID-19 vaccine. Here immunoSEQ multiplex PCR was the method, and the copy in TCRdb shows in-frame clones only, minus some. In the table there are over 85,000 clones, roughly 80% of which are singletons. The source was peripheral blood, collected 28 days after the second AZD1222 dose. The receptors originated from an adult who received the AZD1222 COVID-19 vaccine.

This chain links TRBV29-1 with TRBJ1-2, with TRBD1 as a possible D gene (5 bases). Looked up from germline, CDR1 is SQVTM and CDR2 is ANQGSEA. Trimming took off 6 bases at V and 4 bases at J, with 18 bases between the two ends. This CDR3 spans 14 amino acids. CDR3 residues: CSVPAGVVGYGYTF. CDR3 nucleotides: TGCAGCGTACCCGCGGGGGTCGTTGGCTATGGCTACACCTTC.

The chain carries TRBV19 and TRBJ1-5; 7 bases are shared with TRBD1. V lost 7 bases, J lost 2 bases, and 8 bases stayed unmatched. In germline, CDR1 is LNHDA, CDR2 SQIVND (reference sequence). The CDR3 has 15 amino acids. The CDR3 is CASNPGQVGNQPQHF. DNA for the CDR3: TGTGCCAGTAACCCAGGACAGGTCGGCAATCAGCCCCAGCATTTT.

V gene TRBV11-2 combines with J gene TRBJ1-5; D gene unclear. From germline, CDR1 is SGHAT and CDR2 FQNNGV. CDR3 size: 13 residues. The V end lost 0 bases, the J end lost 11 bases, and 11 bases lay between the germline ends. This CDR3 is CASSLEFGQAQHF. DNA for the CDR3: TGTGCCAGCAGCTTAGAGTTTGGCCAGGCCCAGCATTTT.

In DNA form, the CDR3 reads TGCGCCAGCAGCTTGGGGACAGGGCTTGGCCCCCAGCATTTT. Protein product: CASSLGTGLGPQHF. J is TRBJ1-5 and V is TRBV5-1, with TRBD1 matching 8 bases. Losses at the gene ends were 0 bases for V and 10 bases for J; bases not matched to a gene: 6. There are 14 residues in the CDR3. CDR1 is SGHRS, CDR2 YFSETQ, per germline.

V is TRBV10-3 and J is TRBJ1-6, with unresolved D. With 0 bases removed from V and 7 bases from J, the gap between germline ends came to 10 bases. The V gene's germline CDR1 is ENHRY and CDR2 SYGVKD. The CDR3 totals 15 residues. The CDR3: CAISESGEDNSPLHF. CDR3 DNA sequence: TGTGCCATCAGTGAGTCTGGGGAAGACAATTCACCCCTCCACTTT.

This chain connects TRBV14 to TRBJ1-2; 7 bases fit TRBD1. After removal of 1 base from V and 8 bases from J, the junction contained 7 bases not matched to a gene. This CDR3 is built from 14 residues. The germline gives CDR1 SGHDN, CDR2 FVKESK. The CDR3 DNA follows: TGTGCCAGCAGCCAAGGCTGGGACAGCGGCGGCTACACCTTC. It is translated as CASSQGWDSGGYTF.

The V call is TRBV7-9, the J call TRBJ1-2; the D is unclear. Per germline, CDR1 SEHNR and CDR2 FQNEAQ (reference sequence). The CDR3 length is 13 residues. Deletions cut 5 bases from V and 5 bases from J, with 12 bases between. CDR3 sequence: CASSHDSVYGYTF. CDR3 coding DNA: TGTGCCAGCAGCCACGACTCAGTTTATGGCTACACCTTC.

This chain links TRBV4-1 with TRBJ1-3; a weak D match, TRBD1 (5 bases). Trimming shortened V by 6 bases and J by 0 bases, and 12 bases separated the two germline ends. CDR3 size: 15 residues. Germline CDR1 reads MGHRA; CDR2 reads YSYEKL. The chain's CDR3 is CASSRDLSSGNTIYF. CDR3 coding DNA: TGCGCCAGCAGTCGGGACCTTAGCTCTGGAAACACCATATATTTT.

J is TRBJ2-1 and V is TRBV7-3; perhaps TRBD1 as D (5 bases). With 1 base removed from V and 7 bases from J, the gap between germline ends came to 14 bases. CDR3 length: 15 amino acids. Germline CDR1 and CDR2: SGHTA and FQGTGA. The CDR3 DNA reads as TGTGCCAGCAGCTTAAGCAGGGAACGTAAGAATGAGCAGTTCTTC. Translating it yields CASSLSRERKNEQFF. Full variable domain (rest looked up from reference TRBV7-3 and TRBJ2-1): GAGVSQTPSNKVTEKGKYVELRCDPISGHTALYWYRQSLGQGPEFLIYFQGTGAADDSGLPNDRFFAVRPEGSVSTLKIQRTERGDSAVYLCASSLSRERKNEQFFGPGTRLTVL.

This clone was found once. The chain recombines TRBV3-1 (or the pseudogene TRBV3-2) with TRBJ2-7; 10 nucleotides match TRBD1. The CDR3 contains 15 residues. Germline CDR1 reads LGHDT; CDR2 reads YNNKEL (reference sequence). The V segment lost 5 bases and the J segment 8 bases; nucleotides outside the gene matches: 12. The CDR3 region is CASSYPGTGVKKQYF. CDR3 DNA sequence: TGTGCCAGCAGCTATCCCGGGACAGGGGTTAAAAAGCAGTACTTC.

This chain connects TRBV5-4 to TRBJ1-1, with 7 nucleotides matching TRBD1. This CDR3 has 15 amino acids. The ends lost 0 bases at V and 2 bases at J; junction bases unmatched: 4. Germline V lookup: CDR1 SGHNT, CDR2 YYREEE (reference sequence). CDR3 in DNA: TGTGCCAGCAGCTTGGGGGGACAGAAAAACACTGAAGCTTTCTTT. Translated: CASSLGGQKNTEAFF.

The V gene is TRBV19, the J gene TRBJ1-2; the D is unclear. The V and J ends lost 8 bases and 2 bases respectively, with 9 bases between them. The CDR3 covers 12 residues. Germline V gene sequence: CDR1 LNHDA, CDR2 SQIVND (reference sequence). CDR3 DNA: TGTGCCAGTGGGCAGGTCAACTATGGCTACACCTTC. Translation: CASGQVNYGYTF.

This sequence joins TRBV4-3 and TRBJ2-7, with no clear D. The germline V gene has CDR1 LGHNA and CDR2 YSLEER. This CDR3 region has 14 residues. The V and J ends lost 4 bases and 5 bases respectively, with 15 bases between them. The CDR3 region is CASSPFGYNHEQYF. CDR3 DNA sequence: TGCGCCAGCAGCCCGTTTGGGTATAACCACGAGCAGTACTTC.

V usage is TRBV9 and J usage is TRBJ2-7, with D perhaps matching TRBD1 (6 bases). The CDR3 has 13 residues. In germline, CDR1 is SGDLS, CDR2 YYNGEE. Trimming pared 10 bases from V and 2 bases from J, leaving 16 bases between. In DNA, the CDR3 is TGTGCCGTCCTTCTTGGGGGCCCCTACGAGCAGTACTTC. Translation: CAVLLGGPYEQYF.

The V call is TRBV30, the J call TRBJ1-6; D remains unclear. Trimming stripped 2 bases from V and 4 bases from J, with 12 bases between. Germline loops: CDR1 GTSNPN, CDR2 SVGIG (reference sequence). This CDR3 has 15 residues. Here the CDR3 reads CAWSPRTRYNSPLHF. DNA for the CDR3: TGTGCCTGGAGTCCCCGGACGAGGTATAATTCACCCCTCCACTTT.

V gene TRBV12-3 or TRBV12-4 combines with J gene TRBJ2-5; the D is unclear. The V and J ends lost 6 bases and 2 bases respectively, with 10 bases between them. CDR3 length: 13 amino acids. The DNA for the CDR3 is TGTGCCAGCAGATTGGAGACACAAGAGACCCAGTACTTC. It specifies CASRLETQETQYF.

This chain uses TRBV28 with TRBJ2-7, with D possibly being TRBD1 or TRBD2 (5 bases each). V lost 7 bases, J lost 3 bases, and 13 bases lay in between. Germline assignment: CDR1 MDHEN and CDR2 SYDVKM. The CDR3 contains 13 residues. The CDR3 region has the DNA TGTGCCAGCATCCCGGGACCAAGCTACGAGCAGTACTTC. Its protein is CASIPGPSYEQYF.

The V call is TRBV6-1, the J call TRBJ2-2; D possibly corresponds to TRBD2 (7 bases). The germline gives CDR1 MNHNS, CDR2 SASEGT. This CDR3 is built from 15 residues. V shed 0 bases and J shed 4 bases, with 9 bases lying between them. In nucleotides, the CDR3 is TGTGCCAGCAGTGAAGCCCGGGGGGCCACCGGGGAGCTGTTTTTT. It specifies CASSEARGATGELFF.

This clone was seen only a few times. The chain joins TRBV28 to TRBJ1-3, with TRBD1 identical over 11 bases. Germline trimming cut 11 bases from V and 9 bases from J; bases unmatched to any gene: 6. This CDR3 region has 12 residues. The germline V gene encodes CDR1 MDHEN and CDR2 SYDVKM. The CDR3: CAGGTGGATIYF. The DNA for the CDR3 is TGTGCCGGCGGGACAGGGGGAGCCACCATATATTTT.

CDR3 protein: CASSLAVQGSWSGYTF. The CDR3 DNA is TGTGCCAGCAGCTTGGCGGTTCAGGGGAGTTGGTCGGGCTACACCTTC. The chain employs TRBV5-8 and TRBJ1-2, with a tentative D call TRBD1 (6 bases). CDR3 length equals 16 residues. CDR1 and CDR2 from the germline V gene are SGHTS and YDEGEE. V was shortened by 0 bases and J by 8 bases, with 20 bases between the two germline ends.

The chain employs TRBV11-2 and TRBJ2-2; D gene ambiguous. CDR1 and CDR2 from the germline V gene are SGHAT and FQNNGV. The CDR3 has 13 residues. Trimming stripped 1 base from V and 4 bases from J, with 4 bases between. This CDR3 reads CASSLGGTGELFF. CDR3 in DNA: TGTGCCAGCAGCTTAGGTGGCACCGGGGAGCTGTTTTTT.

The rearrangement uses TRBV7-2 and TRBJ2-7, with 9 bases lining up with TRBD1. V dropped 5 bases and J dropped 7; count of bases not matched to a gene: 9. The CDR3 extends over 14 amino acids. Germline CDR1 SGHTA, CDR2 FQGNSA. The CDR3 spells CASSQDRGTDEQYF. The CDR3 coding sequence is TGTGCCAGCAGCCAAGACAGGGGGACTGATGAGCAGTACTTC.

The chain combines TRBV6-6 with TRBJ1-1, with D unclear. Trimming stripped 2 bases from V and 1 base from J, with 5 bases between. This CDR3 is built from 13 residues. Germline CDR1 and CDR2: MNHNY and SVGAGI (reference sequence). This chain's CDR3 is CASSYGENTEAFF. The DNA for the CDR3 is TGTGCCAGCAGTTACGGGGAGAACACTGAAGCTTTCTTT.

The V call is TRBV3-1 (or the pseudogene TRBV3-2), the J call TRBJ1-2; unclear D gene. The germline V and J ends were trimmed by 4 bases and 6 bases, with 12 bases remaining between them. CDR1 and CDR2 (germline): LGHDT, YNNKEL (reference sequence). The length of the CDR3 is 13 residues. Written as DNA, the CDR3 is TGTGCCAGCAGCCTCCATTTTTTTCATGGCTACACCTTC. Residues: CASSLHFFHGYTF.

The chain couples TRBV7-2 to TRBJ1-1; D is undetermined. V lost 1 base and J 5 bases, leaving 8 bases between the germline ends. This CDR3 is built from 13 residues. Germline V gene lookup returns CDR1 SGHTA and CDR2 FQGNSA. The CDR3 protein is CASSLGPATEAFF. The CDR3 DNA reads TGTGCCAGCAGCTTAGGTCCGGCTACTGAAGCTTTCTTT.

The chain employs TRBV5-1 and TRBJ2-5; TRBD2 is a possible D gene (6 bases). Trimming cost V 4 bases and J 5 bases, with 15 bases left between them. From germline, CDR1 is SGHRS and CDR2 YFSETQ. The CDR3 covers 14 residues. The CDR3 sequence: CASSPGAGGETQYF. The CDR3 DNA sequence: TGCGCCAGCAGCCCTGGGGCAGGAGGGGAGACCCAGTACTTC. Filled out from reference TRBV5-1 and TRBJ2-5, the complete variable domain reads KAGVTQTPRYLIKTRGQQVTLSCSPISGHRSVSWYQQTPGQGLQFLFEYFSETQRNKGNFPGRFSGRQFSNSRSEMNVSTLELGDSALYLCASSPGAGGETQYFGPGTRLLVL.

V and J are TRBV12-5 and TRBJ1-1; TRBD1 agrees at 9 bases. V shed 2 bases, J shed 8 bases, and the junction held 3 bases outside the gene matches. This CDR3 is built from 13 residues. Germline values: CDR1 LGHNT, CDR2 FRNRAP. The CDR3 coding sequence is TGTGCTAGTGGTTTGCCACAGGGGGCCGAAGCTTTCTTT. It specifies CASGLPQGAEAFF.

The V call is TRBV29-1, the J call TRBJ2-2; D is undetermined. The CDR3 has 13 residues. CDR1 SQVTM and CDR2 ANQGSEA come from the germline V gene. Trimming cost V 4 bases and J 4 bases, with 10 bases left between them. The CDR3 bases are TGCAGCGTTGTGCAGGCTGGCACCGGGGAGCTGTTTTTT. Protein sequence: CSVVQAGTGELFF.